One sample yielded the 18 T cell receptor beta chains listed below, sequenced in a study of technical replicates of blood from a few donors. TCRdb's copy holds only in-frame clones and misses some; the assay was immunoSEQ multiplex PCR. The sample records around 75,000 clones, around nine tenths being singletons. The specimen sequenced was T cells isolated from PBMCs. Source of these receptors: a human donor in good health.

This clone occurred once. The chain recombines TRBV7-6 with TRBJ2-1; 7 bases are a match to TRBD2. The junction had 15 bases not matched to a gene; V was cut back by 0 bases and J by 4 bases. The CDR3 has 19 amino acids. Germline-derived CDR1 and CDR2 are SGHVS and FNYEAQ. This CDR3 is CASSLALLAAGARYNEQFF. CDR3 DNA sequence: TGTGCCAGCAGCTTAGCTCTTTTGGCGGCGGGAGCGAGGTACAATGAGCAGTTCTTC. Using reference TRBV7-6 and TRBJ2-1 for the parts outside the CDR3, the full variable domain is GAGVSQSPRYKVTKRGQDVALRCDPISGHVSLYWYRQALGQGPEFLTYFNYEAQQDKSGLPNDRFSAERPEGSISTLTIQRTEQRDSAMYRCASSLALLAAGARYNEQFFGPGTRLTVL.

V and J are TRBV13 and TRBJ1-1, with 9 positions matching TRBD1. The CDR3 is 16 residues long. The junction had 6 bases not matched to a gene; V was cut back by 4 bases and J by 0 bases. Germline V CDR1 and CDR2: PRHDT, FYEKMQ (reference sequence). The CDR3 DNA reads as TGTGCCAGCAGCTCCCGGGGACAGGGATTGAACACTGAAGCTTTCTTT. Protein: CASSSRGQGLNTEAFF.

The chain carries TRBV5-1 and TRBJ1-1; 10 bases map to TRBD1. CDR1 is SGHRS and CDR2 is YFSETQ in the germline V gene. V lost 4 bases, J lost 5 bases, and 11 bases stayed unmatched. This CDR3 spans 16 amino acids. Written as DNA, the CDR3 is TGCGCCAGCAGCCAAGGACAGGGGGGTTTGGCAACTGAAGCTTTCTTT. As protein: CASSQGQGGLATEAFF.

The chain recombines TRBV7-9 with TRBJ1-1; D gene ambiguous. The CDR3 has 13 amino acids. V was cut by 7 bases and J by 1 base, with 10 bases left in between. Germline assignment: CDR1 SEHNR and CDR2 FQNEAQ (reference sequence). CDR3 in DNA: TGTGCCAGCACCCCCCGTTCGAACACTGAAGCTTTCTTT. Its protein product is CASTPRSNTEAFF.

The rearrangement joins TRBV6-6 to TRBJ2-1; TRBD1 matches at 9 bases. V lost 8 bases and J lost 5; bases outside the gene matches: 4. This CDR3 spans 13 amino acids. Looked up from germline, CDR1 is MNHNY and CDR2 is SVGAGI (reference sequence). This CDR3 reads CASWTGANNEQFF. CDR3 DNA: TGTGCCAGCTGGACAGGGGCAAACAATGAGCAGTTCTTC.

V gene TRBV9 combines with J gene TRBJ2-2; the D gene is possibly TRBD2 (5 bases). V was shortened by 5 bases and J by 3 bases, with 11 bases between the two germline ends. Germline CDR1 is SGDLS and CDR2 is YYNGEE. There are 14 residues in the CDR3. The CDR3 sequence: CASSLFGDTGELFF. The CDR3, as DNA: TGTGCCAGCAGTCTCTTCGGGGACACCGGGGAGCTGTTTTTT. Filled out from reference TRBV9 and TRBJ2-2, the complete variable domain reads DSGVTQTPKHLITATGQRVTLRCSPRSGDLSVYWYQQSLDQGLQFLIQYYNGEERAKGNILERFSAQQFPDLHSELNLSSLELGDSALYFCASSLFGDTGELFFGEGSRLTVL.

V and J are TRBV6-5 and TRBJ1-2; D may be TRBD1 (5 bases). Germline V gives CDR1 MNHEY, CDR2 SVGAGI. This CDR3 contains 14 residues. Trimming cost V 1 base and J 5 bases, with 11 bases left between them. The CDR3 sequence is CASSYLEGPYGYTF. Written as DNA, the CDR3 is TGTGCCAGCAGTTACTTGGAGGGGCCTTATGGCTACACCTTC.

The V gene is TRBV7-9, the J gene TRBJ2-1, with 8 bases lining up with TRBD1. V gave up 3 bases and J gave up 6 bases; unmatched junction bases: 10. Germline CDR1 reads SEHNR; CDR2 reads FQNEAQ (reference sequence). There are 16 residues in the CDR3. The DNA for the CDR3 is TGTGCCAGCAGCTTCATCCGGGACAGGAGCGGCAATGAGCAGTTCTTC. The encoded protein is CASSFIRDRSGNEQFF.

This rearrangement joins TRBV27 to TRBJ2-1, with TRBD2 matching over 10 bases. Germline-derived CDR1 and CDR2 are MNHEY and SMNVEV (reference sequence). The CDR3 consists of 18 residues. The trim removed 3 bases at V and 7 bases at J, leaving 15 bases unmatched. As DNA, the CDR3 is TGTGCCAGCAGTTTTTGGGCCCTAGGACTAGCGGCAGGTAATGAGCAGTTCTTC. Encoded protein: CASSFWALGLAAGNEQFF.

The J gene is TRBJ1-5, the V gene TRBV28; the match to TRBD1 covers 7 bases. With 6 bases clipped from V and 9 bases from J, the junction kept 14 bases outside the gene matches. The CDR3 has 15 amino acids. Germline CDR1 MDHEN, CDR2 SYDVKM. CDR3: CASSRKGGGKGPQHF. DNA of the CDR3: TGTGCCAGCAGCCGAAAAGGGGGCGGGAAGGGGCCCCAGCATTTT.

This clone was detected only a few times. The genes are TRBV10-3 and TRBJ1-1, with 7 positions matching TRBD1. This CDR3 contains 15 residues. The ends lost 4 bases at V and 0 bases at J; junction bases unmatched: 5. CDR1 is ENHRY and CDR2 is SYGVKD in the germline V gene. The CDR3 region is CAISAQGYMNTEAFF. CDR3 nucleotide sequence: TGTGCCATCAGTGCACAGGGGTACATGAACACTGAAGCTTTCTTT.

Written as DNA, the CDR3 is TGTGCCAGCAGCCCCAGGGGGCCTCAAGAGACCCAGTACTTC. Translating it yields CASSPRGPQETQYF. The chain links TRBV6-5 to TRBJ2-5; 8 bases are shared with TRBD1. The trim removed 6 bases at V and 2 bases at J, leaving 5 bases unmatched. Germline assignment: CDR1 MNHEY and CDR2 SVGAGI. The CDR3 contains 14 residues.

J is TRBJ1-5 and V is TRBV19, with D unclear. The CDR3 is 15 residues long. V was shortened by 3 bases and J by 4 bases, with 13 bases between the two germline ends. Germline V gene data show CDR1 as LNHDA and CDR2 as SQIVND (reference sequence). The CDR3 bases are TGTGCCAGTAGTATGGTCGGGTTGGGTAATCAGCCCCAGCATTTT. The encoded protein is CASSMVGLGNQPQHF.

This chain links TRBV10-2 with TRBJ2-7, with TRBD2 identical over 9 bases. The germline V gene has CDR1 WSHSY and CDR2 SAAADI. The CDR3 is 13 amino acids. J was trimmed by 6 bases and V by 8 bases; bases with no gene match: 8. Written as DNA, the CDR3 is TGCGCCAGCCGGCCAGCGGGAGGTGTCGAGCAGTACTTC. Amino acid sequence: CASRPAGGVEQYF.

This clone was observed a single time. The chain joins TRBV5-4 to TRBJ1-1, with D unclear. Trimming shortened V by 0 bases and J by 6 bases, and 9 bases separated the two germline ends. Germline V gene data show CDR1 as SGHNT and CDR2 as YYREEE (reference sequence). The CDR3 length is 13 residues. CDR3 coding DNA: TGTGCCAGCAGCTTGGTGCCCCCGGCTGAAGCTTTCTTT. The encoded protein is CASSLVPPAEAFF.

The chain is built from TRBV18 and TRBJ1-5, with D possibly TRBD1 on 5 matching bases. This CDR3 contains 17 residues. Germline CDR1 and CDR2: KGHSH and LQKENI. V shed 1 base and J shed 11 bases, with 24 bases lying between them. CDR3 protein: CASSPQDPGSGAVTQHF. The CDR3 DNA reads TGTGCCAGCTCACCACAAGACCCGGGCTCTGGGGCGGTAACCCAGCATTTT.

Written as DNA, the CDR3 is TGTGCCAGCACAGCTAGCGGGACAGATACGCAGTATTTT. Protein product: CASTASGTDTQYF. The chain has TRBV6-5 and TRBJ2-3, with 8 positions matching TRBD2. This CDR3 contains 13 residues. Losses at the gene ends were 7 bases for V and 3 bases for J; bases not matched to a gene: 3. Looked up from germline, CDR1 is MNHEY and CDR2 is SVGAGI.

V gene TRBV28 combines with J gene TRBJ1-2, with D perhaps TRBD1 (6 bases). Germline V CDR1 and CDR2: MDHEN, SYDVKM. The CDR3 is 17 amino acids. Trimming shortened V by 2 bases and J by 0 bases, and 16 bases separated the two germline ends. The CDR3 loop reads CASSLPGQTTTNYGYTF. Here the CDR3 DNA reads TGTGCCAGCAGTTTACCCGGACAGACGACCACTAACTATGGCTACACCTTC.